The source of this T cell receptor (beta chain) is a study of cytomegalovirus exposure and HLA in healthy donors. The CDR3 totals 16 residues. The germline V and J ends were trimmed by 0 bases and 7 bases, with 19 bases remaining between them. Germline V gene sequence: CDR1 SGHDN, CDR2 FVKESK. The PCR had 60 Vbeta and 13 Jbeta primers. Sequencing was performed with immunoSEQ multiplex PCR; in TCRdb, only in-frame clones are kept and a portion is missing. The sample has roughly 120,000 clones, 79% seen once; the top ten hold approximately 4.5%. The chain couples TRBV14 to TRBJ2-7; TRBD2 is a possible D gene (5 bases). Sequencing input: PBMCs. This TCR was recovered from a man aged 25 to 40 in good health and CMV-seropositive. The CDR3 spells CASSQDLAGQTGEQYF. The CDR3 region has the DNA TGTGCCAGCAGCCAAGATCTCGCGGGTCAAACGGGGGAGCAGTACTTC.